What follows are 14 T cell receptor beta chains derived from one specimen sequenced in a study of blood T cell repertoires in COVID-19. Sequenced by immunoSEQ multiplex PCR; TCRdb stores in-frame clones only, minus some. The profile shows about 43,000 clones, around 83% of them singletons. The sequencing sample was made of peripheral blood. These receptors originate from a woman older than 75 with acute or convalescent COVID-19.

This sequence joins TRBV30 and TRBJ2-5; D gene uncertain. Germline-derived CDR1 and CDR2 are GTSNPN and SVGIG (reference sequence). V lost 4 bases and J lost 5, with 14 bases in between. The CDR3 is 13 residues long. The CDR3: CAWTLAGWETQYF. The CDR3 DNA reads TGTGCCTGGACCCTCGCCGGTTGGGAGACCCAGTACTTC.

This clone was seen just once. The V gene is TRBV2, the J gene TRBJ1-1, with a weak D call TRBD1 (5 bases). This CDR3 is 15 amino acids long. Per germline, CDR1 SNHLY and CDR2 FYNNEI. V lost 5 bases and J 1 base, leaving 14 bases between the germline ends. DNA for the CDR3: TGTGCCAGCAGTTTCGGGGGGGGTGAGAACACTGAAGCTTTCTTT. Amino acids: CASSFGGGENTEAFF.

This clone was found once. The chain is built from TRBV11-3 and TRBJ1-1; the match to TRBD1 covers 7 bases. Germline V gene data show CDR1 as SGHNT and CDR2 as YENEEA. V lost 8 bases and J lost 0; bases outside the gene matches: 3. CDR3 length: 13 amino acids. The CDR3 DNA follows: TGTGCCAGCGAGGACAGGCTGAACACTGAAGCTTTCTTT. This gives the protein CASEDRLNTEAFF.

V gene TRBV29-1 combines with J gene TRBJ2-5; D possibly corresponds to TRBD1 (5 bases). The V gene's germline CDR1 is SQVTM and CDR2 ANQGSEA. The CDR3 is made up of 13 amino acids. V was cut by 7 bases and J by 3 bases, with 15 bases left in between. CDR3 sequence (DNA): TGCAGCGCCCGCCCGCAAGGGGAAGAGACCCAGTACTTC. It encodes CSARPQGEETQYF.

V and J are TRBV6-5 and TRBJ1-2; no definite D call. Germline V gene data show CDR1 as MNHEY and CDR2 as SVGAGI. The CDR3 consists of 13 residues. Trimming removed 2 bases from V and 3 bases from J, with 7 bases in between. The CDR3 region is CASSYEGDYGYTF. CDR3 DNA: TGTGCCAGCAGTTACGAGGGTGACTATGGCTACACCTTC.

This chain links TRBV3-1 (or the pseudogene TRBV3-2) with TRBJ1-6; D not certain. V was shortened by 9 bases and J by 4 bases, with 16 bases between the two germline ends. The CDR3 covers 15 residues. Germline V CDR1 and CDR2: LGHDT, YNNKEL (reference sequence). The CDR3 spells CASEVGRGYNSPLHF. As DNA, the CDR3 is TGTGCCAGTGAGGTAGGACGGGGTTATAATTCACCCCTCCACTTT.

V and J are TRBV5-6 and TRBJ1-4; 11 nucleotides agree with TRBD1. V shed 4 bases and J 4 bases; nucleotides not matched to a gene: 15. The CDR3 has 19 residues. Germline assignment: CDR1 SGHDT and CDR2 YYEEEE. The CDR3 is CASSVLGQGDFSGNEKLFF. The CDR3 DNA sequence: TGTGCCAGCAGCGTCTTGGGACAGGGGGACTTTTCGGGTAATGAAAAACTGTTTTTT.

The chain has TRBV7-7 and TRBJ1-2; 10 positions agree with TRBD1. The CDR3 spans 16 residues. The germline gives CDR1 SSHAT, CDR2 FNYEAQ (reference sequence). After removal of 1 base from V and 6 bases from J, the junction contained 8 bases not matched to a gene. CDR3: CASSLGRQGAQDGYTF. The CDR3, as DNA: TGTGCCAGCAGCTTAGGTCGACAGGGGGCACAGGATGGCTACACCTTC.

CDR3 loop: CASSQDGQLNTEAFF. For the CDR3, the DNA is TGCGCCAGCAGCCAAGATGGACAGCTCAACACTGAAGCTTTCTTT. The chain carries TRBV4-3 and TRBJ1-1; D is perhaps TRBD1 (6 bases). CDR1 and CDR2 (germline): LGHNA, YSLEER. The CDR3 spans 15 residues. The V and J ends lost 0 bases and 2 bases respectively, with 10 bases between them.

The chain joins TRBV30 to TRBJ2-1, with 10 bases lining up with TRBD1. The germline gives CDR1 GTSNPN, CDR2 SVGIG (reference sequence). The CDR3 covers 13 residues. After removal of 2 bases from V and 10 bases from J, the junction contained 5 bases not matched to a gene. CDR3 region: CAWSRQGAREQFF. DNA for the CDR3: TGTGCCTGGAGTCGACAGGGGGCAAGGGAGCAGTTCTTC.

The CDR3 DNA sequence: TGTGCCACCAGCAGGGGGGACAGGCAGAACACTGAAGCTTTCTTT. Its protein product is CATSRGDRQNTEAFF. The chain recombines TRBV15 with TRBJ1-1; 8 bases are a match to TRBD1. V lost 3 bases, J lost 1 base, and 4 bases stayed unmatched. The CDR3 is 15 residues long. Germline loops: CDR1 LNHNV, CDR2 YYDKDF (reference sequence).

The chain links TRBV7-7 to TRBJ2-5; 10 nucleotides match TRBD2. This CDR3 region has 17 residues. V lost 2 bases and J lost 4; bases outside the gene matches: 10. The germline CDR1 and CDR2 sequences are SSHAT and FNYEAQ (reference sequence). CDR3 DNA sequence: TGTGCCAGCAGCTTAAGTAATAAGCGGGGGGGTAGAGAGACCCAGTACTTC. This codes for CASSLSNKRGGRETQYF.

This sequence joins TRBV4-2 and TRBJ1-3; 7 bases map to TRBD1. The germline CDR1 and CDR2 sequences are LGHNA and YNFKEQ. The CDR3 spans 16 residues. V shed 2 bases and J 4 bases; nucleotides not matched to a gene: 8. CDR3 in DNA: TGTGCCAGCAGCCAACGGAGGGACAGCTTCGGAAACACCATATATTTT. Amino acid sequence: CASSQRRDSFGNTIYF.

The chain carries TRBV30 and TRBJ1-2, with 8 bases lining up with TRBD1. Germline CDR1 GTSNPN, CDR2 SVGIG (reference sequence). CDR3 size: 13 residues. With V trimmed by 0 bases and J by 4 bases, 1 base remained unmatched. The DNA for the CDR3 is TGTGCCTGGAGTGTTGGGACAGGCTATGGCTACACCTTC. Protein: CAWSVGTGYGYTF.